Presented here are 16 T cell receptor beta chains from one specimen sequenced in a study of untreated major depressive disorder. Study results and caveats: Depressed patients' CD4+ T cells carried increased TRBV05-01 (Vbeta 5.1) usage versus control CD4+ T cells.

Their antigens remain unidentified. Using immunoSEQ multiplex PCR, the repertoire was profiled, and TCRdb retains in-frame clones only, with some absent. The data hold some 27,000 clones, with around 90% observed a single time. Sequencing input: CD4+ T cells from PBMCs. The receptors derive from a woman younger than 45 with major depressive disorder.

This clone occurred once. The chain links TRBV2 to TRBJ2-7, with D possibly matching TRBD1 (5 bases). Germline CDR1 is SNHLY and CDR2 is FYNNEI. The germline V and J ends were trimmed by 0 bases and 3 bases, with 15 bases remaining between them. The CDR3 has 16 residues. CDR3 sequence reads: CASSEAHMDNGYEQYF. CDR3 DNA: TGTGCCAGCAGTGAAGCGCATATGGACAATGGCTACGAGCAGTACTTC.

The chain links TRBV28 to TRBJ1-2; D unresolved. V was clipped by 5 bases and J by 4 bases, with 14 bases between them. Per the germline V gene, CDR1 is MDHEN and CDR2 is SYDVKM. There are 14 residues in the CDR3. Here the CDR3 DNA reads TGTGCCAGCAGTCCCCCGGGCATGGGCTATGGCTACACCTTC. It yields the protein CASSPPGMGYGYTF.

CDR3 region: CASSLVGGGSYEQYF. The CDR3 coding sequence is TGTGCCAGCAGCTTAGTTGGCGGGGGTTCCTACGAGCAGTACTTC. The chain recombines TRBV7-2 with TRBJ2-7, with 7 bases matching TRBD2. This CDR3 has 15 residues. V lost 1 base to trimming and J lost 1 base; unmatched junction nucleotides: 4. Germline V gives CDR1 SGHTA, CDR2 FQGNSA.

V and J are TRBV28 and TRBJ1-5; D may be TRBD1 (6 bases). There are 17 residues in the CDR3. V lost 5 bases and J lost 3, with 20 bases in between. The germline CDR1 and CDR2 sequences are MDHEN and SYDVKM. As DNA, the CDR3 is TGTGCCAGCAGTCCCCGAGGGGGACGGTTCGTCAATCAGCCCCAGCATTTT. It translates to CASSPRGGRFVNQPQHF. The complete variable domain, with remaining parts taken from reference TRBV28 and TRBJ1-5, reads DVKVTQSSRYLVKRTGEKVFLECVQDMDHENMFWYRQDPGLGLRLIYFSYDVKMKEKGDIPEGYSVSREKKERFSLILESASTNQTSMYLCASSPRGGRFVNQPQHFGDGTRLSIL.

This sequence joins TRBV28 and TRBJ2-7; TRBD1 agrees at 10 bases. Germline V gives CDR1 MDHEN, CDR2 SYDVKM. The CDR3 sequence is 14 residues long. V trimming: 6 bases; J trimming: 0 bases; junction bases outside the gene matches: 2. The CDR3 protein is CASRGTGASYEQYF. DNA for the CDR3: TGTGCCAGCAGGGGGACAGGGGCCTCCTACGAGCAGTACTTC.

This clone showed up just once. CDR3: CATSRVRTSVYNEQFF. The CDR3 bases are TGTGCCACCAGCAGAGTAAGGACTAGCGTTTACAATGAGCAGTTCTTC. The chain uses TRBV15 and TRBJ2-1, with 9 positions matching TRBD2. In germline, CDR1 is LNHNV, CDR2 YYDKDF (reference sequence). V shed 1 base and J 4 bases; nucleotides not matched to a gene: 5. This CDR3 comprises 16 residues. The complete variable domain, with remaining parts taken from reference TRBV15 and TRBJ2-1, reads DAMVIQNPRYQVTQFGKPVTLSCSQTLNHNVMYWYQQKSSQAPKLLFHYYDKDFNNEADTPDNFQSRRPNTSFCFLDIRSPGLGDTAMYLCATSRVRTSVYNEQFFGPGTRLTVL.

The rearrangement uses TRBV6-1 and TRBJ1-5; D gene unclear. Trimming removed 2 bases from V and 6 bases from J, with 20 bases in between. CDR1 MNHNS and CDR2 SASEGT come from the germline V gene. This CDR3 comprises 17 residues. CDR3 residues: CASSEIVGMGGSQPQHF. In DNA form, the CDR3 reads TGTGCCAGCAGTGAAATTGTTGGGATGGGTGGAAGTCAGCCCCAGCATTTT.

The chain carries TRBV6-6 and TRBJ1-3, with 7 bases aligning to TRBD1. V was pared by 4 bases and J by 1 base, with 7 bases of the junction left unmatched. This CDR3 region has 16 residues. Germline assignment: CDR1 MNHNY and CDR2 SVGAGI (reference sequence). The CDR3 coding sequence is TGTGCCAGCAGTTTCCGGGACAGTATTTCTGGAAACACCATATATTTT. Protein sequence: CASSFRDSISGNTIYF.

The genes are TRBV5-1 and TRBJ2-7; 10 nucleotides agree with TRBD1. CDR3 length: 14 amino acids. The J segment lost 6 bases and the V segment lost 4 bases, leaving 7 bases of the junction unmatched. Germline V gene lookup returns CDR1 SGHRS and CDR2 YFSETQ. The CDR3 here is CASSPRDRGTEQYF. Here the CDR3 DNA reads TGCGCCAGCAGCCCCCGGGACAGGGGAACCGAGCAGTACTTC.

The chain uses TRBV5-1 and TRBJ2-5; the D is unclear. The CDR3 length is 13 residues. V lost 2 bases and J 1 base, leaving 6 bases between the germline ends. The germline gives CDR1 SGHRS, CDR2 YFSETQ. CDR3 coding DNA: TGCGCCAGCAGCTTAGCCGCCCAAGAGACCCAGTACTTC. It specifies CASSLAAQETQYF.

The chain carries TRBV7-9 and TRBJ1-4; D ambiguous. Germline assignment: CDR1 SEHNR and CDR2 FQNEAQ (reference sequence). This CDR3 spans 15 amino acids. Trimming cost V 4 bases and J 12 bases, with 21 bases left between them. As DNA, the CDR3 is TGTGCCAGCAGCTACGTCGTCGACCAGATACCTCAACTGTTTTTT. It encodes CASSYVVDQIPQLFF.

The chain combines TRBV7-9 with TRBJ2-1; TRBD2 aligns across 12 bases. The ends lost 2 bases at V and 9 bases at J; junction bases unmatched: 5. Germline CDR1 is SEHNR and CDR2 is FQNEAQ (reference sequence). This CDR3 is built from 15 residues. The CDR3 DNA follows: TGTGCCAGCAGCTTACTAGCGGGGGGGCTTTTTGAGCAGTTCTTC. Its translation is CASSLLAGGLFEQFF.

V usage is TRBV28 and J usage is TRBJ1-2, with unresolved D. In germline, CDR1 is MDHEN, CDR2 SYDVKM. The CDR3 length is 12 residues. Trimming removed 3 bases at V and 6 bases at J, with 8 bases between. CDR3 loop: CASSLVTHGYTF. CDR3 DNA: TGTGCCAGCAGTTTGGTGACCCATGGCTACACCTTC.

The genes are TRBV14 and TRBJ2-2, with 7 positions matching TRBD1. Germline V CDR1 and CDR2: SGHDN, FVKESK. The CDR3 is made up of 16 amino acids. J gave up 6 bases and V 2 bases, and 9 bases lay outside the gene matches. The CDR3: CASSQYTGVSSGELFF. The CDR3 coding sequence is TGTGCCAGCAGCCAATATACAGGGGTCTCGTCCGGGGAGCTGTTTTTT.

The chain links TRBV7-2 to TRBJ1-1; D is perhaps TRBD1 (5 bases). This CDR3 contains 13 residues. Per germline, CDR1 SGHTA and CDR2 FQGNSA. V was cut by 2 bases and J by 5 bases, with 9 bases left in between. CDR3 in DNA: TGTGCCAGCAGCTTACAGGGCGGGACTGAAGCTTTCTTT. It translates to CASSLQGGTEAFF.

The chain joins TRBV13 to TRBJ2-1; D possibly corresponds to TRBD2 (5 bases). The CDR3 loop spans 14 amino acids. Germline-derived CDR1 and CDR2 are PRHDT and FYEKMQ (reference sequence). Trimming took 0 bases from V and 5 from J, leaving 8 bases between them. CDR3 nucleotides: TGTGCCAGCAGCTTAGGGCGGGTGGACAATGAGCAGTTCTTC. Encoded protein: CASSLGRVDNEQFF.